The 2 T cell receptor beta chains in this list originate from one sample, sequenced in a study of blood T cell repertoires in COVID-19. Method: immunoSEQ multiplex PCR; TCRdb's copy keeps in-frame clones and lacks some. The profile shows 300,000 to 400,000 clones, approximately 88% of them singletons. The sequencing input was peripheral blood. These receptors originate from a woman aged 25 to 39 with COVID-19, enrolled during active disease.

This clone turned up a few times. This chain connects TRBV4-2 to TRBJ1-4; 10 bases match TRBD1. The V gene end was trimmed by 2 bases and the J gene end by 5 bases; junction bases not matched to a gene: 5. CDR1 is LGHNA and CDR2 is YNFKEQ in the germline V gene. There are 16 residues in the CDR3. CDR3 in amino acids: CASSQFATGGNEKLFF. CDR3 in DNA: TGTGCCAGCAGCCAATTCGCGACAGGGGGCAATGAAAAACTGTTTTTT.

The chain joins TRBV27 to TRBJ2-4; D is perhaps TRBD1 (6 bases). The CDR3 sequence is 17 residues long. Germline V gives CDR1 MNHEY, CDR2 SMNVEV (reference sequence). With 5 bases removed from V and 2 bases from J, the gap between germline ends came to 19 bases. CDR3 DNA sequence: TGTGCCAGCAGTCAACGGGGACAAATTCCTCCCAAAAACATTCAGTACTTC. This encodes CASSQRGQIPPKNIQYF.